One sample yielded the 9 T cell receptor beta chains listed below, sequenced in a study of blood T cell repertoires in COVID-19 (dated by TCRdb to the early 2020s). Library creation used the immunoSEQ multiplex PCR assay. What TCRdb holds here is the immuneACCESS table cut down to in-frame rearrangements. Part of the clones is not present; checked against another copy, under half of the missing clones reflect an unresolved V gene, and the others are unexplained. The sample table lists 110,000 or so clones, 85% of them with a count of one. About 13% of the sample comes from the top ten. Input material: peripheral blood. The receptors were sampled from a human donor in a cohort sampled during active COVID-19.

The J gene is TRBJ1-2, the V gene TRBV7-2, with D possibly TRBD1 on 5 matching bases. Trimming shortened V by 5 bases and J by 4 bases, and 17 bases separated the two germline ends. Looked up from germline, CDR1 is SGHTA and CDR2 is FQGNSA. This CDR3 spans 15 amino acids. The CDR3 here is CASSPEATGSYGYTF. Written as DNA, the CDR3 is TGTGCCAGCAGCCCCGAAGCTACAGGCTCCTATGGCTACACCTTC.

The rearrangement links TRBV19 to TRBJ1-2; 8 positions agree with TRBD1. The ends lost 5 bases at V and 4 bases at J; junction bases unmatched: 9. The germline gives CDR1 LNHDA, CDR2 SQIVND (reference sequence). The CDR3 is 15 amino acids. CDR3 residues: CASSFGQGVRYGYTF. The CDR3 coding sequence is TGTGCCAGTAGTTTCGGACAGGGCGTGCGCTATGGCTACACCTTC. Drawing the rest from reference TRBV19 and TRBJ1-2, the complete variable domain is DGGITQSPKYLFRKEGQNVTLSCEQNLNHDAMYWYRQDPGQGLRLIYYSQIVNDFQKGDIAEGYSVSREKKESFPLTVTSAQKNPTAFYLCASSFGQGVRYGYTFGSGTRLTVV.

This chain links TRBV28 with TRBJ1-6; D not resolved. Germline-derived CDR1 and CDR2 are MDHEN and SYDVKM. This CDR3 comprises 14 residues. V shed 4 bases and J shed 4 bases, with 8 bases lying between them. The DNA for the CDR3 is TGTGCCAGCAGTTCACCGGGGTATAATTCACCCCTCCACTTT. This codes for CASSSPGYNSPLHF.

The rearrangement joins TRBV6-5 to TRBJ2-6; no firm D call. V was trimmed by 7 bases and J by 1 base, leaving 8 bases between them. The CDR3 runs 14 residues. The V gene's germline CDR1 is MNHEY and CDR2 SVGAGI. The CDR3 nucleotides are TGTGCCAGCACCTTTCTTTCTGGGGCCAACGTCCTGACTTTC. This encodes CASTFLSGANVLTF.

CDR3 coding DNA: TGCAGCGTTAGGACAGGCCCAACTAATGAAAAACTGTTTTTT. Translation gives CSVRTGPTNEKLFF. This sequence joins TRBV29-1 and TRBJ1-4, with TRBD1 matching over 7 bases. Germline V gene data show CDR1 as SQVTM and CDR2 as ANQGSEA. V lost 5 bases and J lost 0; bases outside the gene matches: 3. This CDR3 spans 14 amino acids. The full variable domain, its missing parts supplied by reference TRBV29-1 and TRBJ1-4, is SAVISQKPSRDICQRGTSLTIQCQVDSQVTMMFWYRQQPGQSLTLIATANQGSEATYESGFVIDKFPISRPNLTFSTLTVSNMSPEDSSIYLCSVRTGPTNEKLFFGSGTQLSVL.

This clone was detected once. V gene TRBV30 combines with J gene TRBJ1-5; D is perhaps TRBD1 (5 bases). V was trimmed by 2 bases and J by 3 bases, leaving 11 bases between them. Germline V CDR1 and CDR2: GTSNPN, SVGIG (reference sequence). The CDR3 covers 14 residues. CDR3: CAWSTGSFNQPQHF. CDR3 bases: TGTGCCTGGAGTACAGGATCCTTCAATCAGCCCCAGCATTTT.

CDR3: CASRKSGNEKLFF. The CDR3 region has the DNA TGTGCCAGCAGAAAGTCCGGTAATGAAAAACTGTTTTTT. V is TRBV28 and J is TRBJ1-4; D is unresolved. The length of the CDR3 is 13 residues. V lost 6 bases, J lost 4 bases, and 9 bases lay in between. Per the germline V gene, CDR1 is MDHEN and CDR2 is SYDVKM.

This chain connects TRBV7-2 to TRBJ2-7, with TRBD2 identical over 8 bases. After removal of 1 base from V and 4 bases from J, the junction contained 9 bases not matched to a gene. Germline V gene sequence: CDR1 SGHTA, CDR2 FQGNSA. The CDR3 runs 16 residues. CDR3 region: CASSLGGSGVLYEQYF. The CDR3 nucleotides read TGTGCCAGCAGCTTAGGCGGTAGCGGGGTTTTGTACGAGCAGTACTTC.

This clone was observed a handful of times. The chain uses TRBV28 and TRBJ1-5, with 7 bases aligning to TRBD1. The CDR3 runs 15 residues. J was trimmed by 0 bases and V by 7 bases; bases with no gene match: 6. Germline lookup yields CDR1 MDHEN and CDR2 SYDVKM. The CDR3 protein is CASIWGTDSNQPQHF. In DNA, the CDR3 is TGTGCCAGCATTTGGGGGACAGATAGCAATCAGCCCCAGCATTTT.